This T cell receptor beta chain was recorded in a study of cytomegalovirus exposure and HLA in healthy donors. Study-level findings and limits: CMV serostatus was the only immune exposure information that was available. Later, an analysis found that common viral pathogens appeared to be linked with several of the most significant clusters. Among TCR sequences, most were rare, though some public TCRs appeared in many donors. Presence/absence analyses rested on an assumption that sequencing depth was roughly uniform across donors.

This CDR3 is built from 16 residues. Germline V gives CDR1 SGHDT, CDR2 YYEEEE. The V segment lost 2 bases and the J segment 4 bases; nucleotides outside the gene matches: 7. The PCR employed 60 Vbeta primers together with 13 Jbeta primers. Assay used: immunoSEQ multiplex PCR; TCRdb lists only in-frame clones, some missing. The data show approximately 190,000 clones, with around 75% seen just once and more than 6% held by the top ten. Concerning this clone itself: The antigen is unknown.

The receptor was derived from a man in his forties in good health and CMV-seropositive. The sequenced sample consisted of PBMCs. This chain joins TRBV5-6 and TRBJ2-5, with 11 bases matching TRBD1. CDR3 region: CASSFYLDRGRETQYF. The CDR3 nucleotides read TGTGCCAGCAGCTTTTACCTGGACAGGGGGCGAGAGACCCAGTACTTC.